A selection of T cell receptor beta chains follows, all from one sample in a study of T cells after yellow fever vaccination. Each CDR3 protein gets one entry after TCRdb re-called the 5' RACE reads with MiXCR. Among a few hundred thousand distinct CDR3 sequences listed, over 15% were seen once. Here the sequenced sample was PBMCs, taken before the yellow fever booster vaccination. These receptors came from a man younger than 35 who received the YFV17D yellow fever vaccine. The CDR3 runs from the conserved cysteine through the conserved F or W. D genes are given only for firm matches. A clone size is listed for some rows: how often the clone was seen (once, few, many), or a class if it is expanded.

CDR3 length: 12
clone size: .
D gene: .
J gene: TRBJ2-3
V gene: TRBV7-6
CDR3 protein: CASSDAADTQYF
CDR3 DNA: TGTGCCAGCTCGGACGCCGCAGATACGCAGTATTTT

CDR3 length: 16
clone size: many
D gene: TRBD2
J gene: TRBJ2-5
V gene: TRBV9
CDR3 protein: CASSSYSGGPAETQYF
CDR3 DNA: TGTGCCAGCAGCTCCTATAGCGGGGGCCCCGCGGAGACCCAGTACTTC

CDR3 length: 13
clone size: .
D gene: TRBD1
J gene: TRBJ2-4
V gene: TRBV4-3
CDR3 protein: CAGTGLAKNIQYF
CDR3 DNA: TGCGCCGGGACAGGGTTAGCCAAAAACATTCAGTACTTC

CDR3 length: 14
clone size: few
D gene: .
J gene: TRBJ2-3
V gene: TRBV5-1
CDR3 protein: CASSLARDTDTQYF
CDR3 DNA: TGCGCCAGCTCCCTGGCTAGAGACACAGATACGCAGTATTTT

CDR3 length: 13
clone size: .
D gene: TRBD1
J gene: TRBJ1-1
V gene: TRBV5-1
CDR3 protein: CASSLGGTVEAFF
CDR3 DNA: TGCGCCAGCAGCTTGGGAGGGACAGTTGAAGCTTTCTTT

CDR3 length: 14
clone size: few
D gene: .
J gene: TRBJ2-7
V gene: TRBV10-1
CDR3 protein: CASRADIDSYEQYF
CDR3 DNA: TGCGCCAGCAGGGCAGACATTGACTCCTACGAGCAGTACTTC

CDR3 length: 14
clone size: once
D gene: .
J gene: TRBJ2-1
V gene: TRBV7-9
CDR3 protein: CASSRGFGVHEQFF
CDR3 DNA: TGTGCCAGCAGCCGCGGATTCGGGGTCCATGAGCAGTTCTTC

CDR3 length: 18
clone size: few
D gene: TRBD1
J gene: TRBJ2-3
V gene: TRBV5-1
CDR3 protein: CASSLGTGAYGDTDTQYF
CDR3 DNA: TGCGCCAGCAGCTTGGGGACAGGGGCCTACGGAGACACAGATACGCAGTATTTT

CDR3 length: 13
clone size: .
D gene: .
J gene: TRBJ2-7
V gene: TRBV20-1
CDR3 protein: CSARLGTFYEQYF
CDR3 DNA: TGCAGTGCTAGACTGGGAACCTTCTACGAGCAGTACTTC

CDR3 length: 17
clone size: .
D gene: .
J gene: TRBJ2-2
V gene: TRBV9
CDR3 protein: CASSPYEGASGTGELFF
CDR3 DNA: TGTGCCAGCAGCCCTTACGAGGGGGCTAGCGGGACCGGGGAGCTGTTTTTT

CDR3 length: 14
clone size: few
D gene: .
J gene: TRBJ2-1
V gene: TRBV12-3/TRBV12-4
CDR3 protein: CASRTQGTANEQFF
CDR3 DNA: TGTGCCAGCAGGACTCAGGGGACGGCGAATGAGCAGTTCTTC

CDR3 length: 14
clone size: few
D gene: .
J gene: TRBJ2-5
V gene: TRBV7-2
CDR3 protein: CASSFSRVLETQYF
CDR3 DNA: TGTGCCAGCAGCTTTTCCAGGGTATTAGAGACCCAGTACTTC

CDR3 length: 14
clone size: few
D gene: .
J gene: TRBJ2-3
V gene: TRBV12-3/TRBV12-4
CDR3 protein: CASSFLAGEDTQYF
CDR3 DNA: TGTGCCAGCAGTTTCCTGGCAGGCGAGGATACGCAGTATTTT

CDR3 length: 13
clone size: many
D gene: TRBD1
J gene: TRBJ2-3
V gene: TRBV23-1
CDR3 protein: CASSQDRADTQYF
CDR3 DNA: TGCGCCAGCAGTCAGGACAGGGCAGATACGCAGTATTTT

CDR3 length: 12
clone size: few
D gene: .
J gene: TRBJ1-1
V gene: TRBV12-3/TRBV12-4
CDR3 protein: CASSPDRTEAFF
CDR3 DNA: TGTGCCAGCAGTCCGGATCGGACTGAAGCTTTCTTT

CDR3 length: 11
clone size: few
D gene: .
J gene: TRBJ2-7
V gene: TRBV2
CDR3 protein: CASSDGGEQYF
CDR3 DNA: TGTGCCAGCAGTGACGGTGGTGAGCAGTACTTC

CDR3 length: 15
clone size: .
D gene: .
J gene: TRBJ2-2
V gene: TRBV19
CDR3 protein: CASSRFRGNTGELFF
CDR3 DNA: TGTGCCAGTAGCCGCTTTAGGGGGAACACCGGGGAGCTGTTTTTT

CDR3 length: 14
clone size: .
D gene: .
J gene: TRBJ2-7
V gene: TRBV4-1
CDR3 protein: CASSQGSNSYEQYF
CDR3 DNA: TGCGCCAGCAGCCAAGGCTCTAACTCCTACGAGCAGTACTTC

CDR3 length: 14
clone size: many
D gene: .
J gene: TRBJ1-3
V gene: TRBV7-2
CDR3 protein: CASSSGVTGNTIYF
CDR3 DNA: TGTGCCAGCAGCTCAGGGGTTACTGGAAACACCATATATTTT

CDR3 length: 22
clone size: .
D gene: TRBD1
J gene: TRBJ2-6
V gene: TRBV7-9
CDR3 protein: CASSLGRGRGLIIDSGANVLTF
CDR3 DNA: TGTGCCAGCAGCTTAGGGAGGGGCAGGGGGCTGATTATTGACTCTGGGGCCAACGTCCTGACTTTC

CDR3 length: 14
clone size: many
D gene: .
J gene: TRBJ1-5
V gene: TRBV6-6
CDR3 protein: CASSYSGGRQPQHF
CDR3 DNA: TGTGCCAGCAGTTACTCGGGGGGCCGCCAGCCCCAGCATTTT

CDR3 length: 13
clone size: .
D gene: .
J gene: TRBJ2-2
V gene: TRBV6-5
CDR3 protein: CASSYKGTGELFF
CDR3 DNA: TGTGCCAGCAGTTACAAGGGGACCGGGGAGCTGTTTTTT

CDR3 length: 14
clone size: .
D gene: .
J gene: TRBJ2-5
V gene: TRBV6-5
CDR3 protein: CASSRERAGETQYF
CDR3 DNA: TGTGCCAGCAGTCGGGAAAGGGCGGGAGAGACCCAGTACTTC

CDR3 length: 14
clone size: .
D gene: .
J gene: TRBJ2-5
V gene: TRBV7-2
CDR3 protein: CASSLAPGRETQYF
CDR3 DNA: TGTGCCAGCAGCTTAGCCCCAGGGAGGGAGACCCAGTACTTC

CDR3 length: 16
clone size: few
D gene: .
J gene: TRBJ1-5
V gene: TRBV20-1
CDR3 protein: CSAREMKRDVNQPQHF
CDR3 DNA: TGCAGTGCTAGAGAAATGAAGCGGGACGTCAATCAGCCCCAGCATTTT

CDR3 length: 13
clone size: few
D gene: .
J gene: TRBJ2-7
V gene: TRBV7-2
CDR3 protein: CASSFPGVVDQYF
CDR3 DNA: TGTGCCAGCAGCTTCCCGGGGGTAGTAGACCAGTACTTC

CDR3 length: 12
clone size: many
D gene: .
J gene: TRBJ2-3
V gene: TRBV6-1
CDR3 protein: CASSEWEDTQYF
CDR3 DNA: TGTGCCAGCAGTGAATGGGAAGATACGCAGTATTTT

CDR3 length: 14
clone size: .
D gene: .
J gene: TRBJ1-2
V gene: TRBV5-1
CDR3 protein: CASSREGGDYGYTF
CDR3 DNA: TGCGCCAGCAGCCGGGAGGGAGGCGACTATGGCTACACCTTC

CDR3 length: 15
clone size: .
D gene: TRBD2
J gene: TRBJ2-5
V gene: TRBV6-5
CDR3 protein: CASSPSGGREETQYF
CDR3 DNA: TGTGCCAGCAGCCCATCGGGGGGGCGGGAAGAGACCCAGTACTTC

CDR3 length: 16
clone size: .
D gene: TRBD1
J gene: TRBJ2-3
V gene: TRBV7-3
CDR3 protein: CASSFRGGLPTDTQYF
CDR3 DNA: TGTGCCAGCAGCTTTAGAGGGGGCCTACCCACAGATACGCAGTATTTT

CDR3 length: 16
clone size: many
D gene: .
J gene: TRBJ1-4
V gene: TRBV4-3
CDR3 protein: CASSQDSGTEPKKLFF
CDR3 DNA: TGCGCCAGCAGCCAAGACTCCGGGACCGAACCGAAAAAACTGTTTTTT

CDR3 length: 14
clone size: .
D gene: TRBD2
J gene: TRBJ2-1
V gene: TRBV20-1
CDR3 protein: CSARATSGGYEQFF
CDR3 DNA: TGCAGTGCTAGAGCAACTAGCGGGGGATATGAGCAGTTCTTC

CDR3 length: 15
clone size: .
D gene: .
J gene: TRBJ1-1
V gene: TRBV4-1
CDR3 protein: CAVRPADYMNTEAFF
CDR3 DNA: TGCGCCGTCCGCCCGGCAGACTATATGAACACTGAAGCTTTCTTT

CDR3 length: 15
clone size: .
D gene: .
J gene: TRBJ2-5
V gene: TRBV5-1
CDR3 protein: CASSLVVDTQETQYF
CDR3 DNA: TGCGCCAGCAGCTTGGTTGTAGATACCCAAGAGACCCAGTACTTC

CDR3 length: 13
clone size: few
D gene: TRBD1
J gene: TRBJ1-2
V gene: TRBV29-1
CDR3 protein: CSAAQGANYGYTF
CDR3 DNA: TGCAGCGCTGCACAGGGGGCTAACTATGGCTACACCTTC

CDR3 length: 17
clone size: .
D gene: .
J gene: TRBJ1-3
V gene: TRBV4-1
CDR3 protein: CASSQEEQRSSGNTIYF
CDR3 DNA: TGCGCCAGCAGCCAAGAAGAGCAACGGAGCTCTGGAAACACCATATATTTT

CDR3 length: 15
clone size: many
D gene: TRBD2
J gene: TRBJ2-1
V gene: TRBV5-1
CDR3 protein: CASSLRLGGKDEQFF
CDR3 DNA: TGCGCCAGCAGCTTAAGGTTGGGGGGGAAGGATGAGCAGTTCTTC

CDR3 length: 15
clone size: .
D gene: TRBD1
J gene: TRBJ2-1
V gene: TRBV3-1
CDR3 protein: CASSQPGQGVDEQFF
CDR3 DNA: TGTGCCAGCAGCCAACCGGGACAGGGGGTCGATGAGCAGTTCTTC

CDR3 length: 14
clone size: many
D gene: TRBD2
J gene: TRBJ2-1
V gene: TRBV11-2
CDR3 protein: CASSLEPSGYRRLF
CDR3 DNA: TGTGCCAGCAGCTTAGAGCCTAGCGGGTACCGACGACTCTTC

CDR3 length: 18
clone size: many
D gene: TRBD2
J gene: TRBJ2-3
V gene: TRBV9
CDR3 protein: CASSAPGTSGGITDTQYF
CDR3 DNA: TGTGCCAGCAGCGCCCCCGGGACTAGCGGGGGAATCACAGATACGCAGTATTTT

CDR3 length: 14
clone size: .
D gene: TRBD1
J gene: TRBJ1-2
V gene: TRBV5-6
CDR3 protein: CASSDGQGGYGYTF
CDR3 DNA: TGTGCCAGCAGCGATGGACAGGGGGGTTATGGCTACACCTTC

CDR3 length: 18
clone size: .
D gene: .
J gene: TRBJ1-5
V gene: TRBV27
CDR3 protein: CASSLSSFGQGVVQPQHF
CDR3 DNA: TGTGCCAGCAGTTTATCTTCATTCGGCCAGGGAGTGGTTCAGCCCCAGCATTTT

CDR3 length: 16
clone size: .
D gene: TRBD2
J gene: TRBJ2-5
V gene: TRBV24-1
CDR3 protein: CATSDRGGGGQETQYF
CDR3 DNA: TGTGCCACCAGTGATCGCGGGGGGGGTGGTCAAGAGACCCAGTACTTC

CDR3 length: 15
clone size: .
D gene: TRBD2
J gene: TRBJ2-1
V gene: TRBV7-9
CDR3 protein: CASSLMAGGHNEQFF
CDR3 DNA: TGTGCCAGCAGCTTAATGGCGGGGGGGCACAATGAGCAGTTCTTC

CDR3 length: 15
clone size: few
D gene: .
J gene: TRBJ2-5
V gene: TRBV5-1
CDR3 protein: CASSLGGRVLETQYF
CDR3 DNA: TGCGCCAGCAGCTTGGGGGGCCGAGTCCTAGAGACCCAGTACTTC

CDR3 length: 16
clone size: few
D gene: .
J gene: TRBJ1-6
V gene: TRBV7-2
CDR3 protein: CASSIATVLAGAPLHF
CDR3 DNA: TGTGCCAGCAGCATAGCGACGGTCCTCGCTGGCGCACCCCTCCACTTT

CDR3 length: 14
clone size: .
D gene: TRBD2
J gene: TRBJ2-3
V gene: TRBV7-3
CDR3 protein: CASSFSSGADTQYF
CDR3 DNA: TGTGCCAGCAGCTTTTCTAGCGGGGCAGATACGCAGTATTTT

CDR3 length: 15
clone size: few
D gene: .
J gene: TRBJ1-2
V gene: TRBV11-2
CDR3 protein: CASSLGTRRIYGYTF
CDR3 DNA: TGTGCCAGCAGCTTAGGAACCAGACGGATCTATGGCTACACCTTC

CDR3 length: 15
clone size: .
D gene: TRBD2
J gene: TRBJ2-5
V gene: TRBV19
CDR3 protein: CASSMRGFGQETQYF
CDR3 DNA: TGTGCCAGTAGTATGCGGGGGTTTGGCCAAGAGACCCAGTACTTC

CDR3 length: 16
clone size: few
D gene: .
J gene: TRBJ2-2
V gene: TRBV7-2
CDR3 protein: CASSFGMTRDTGELFF
CDR3 DNA: TGTGCCAGCAGCTTTGGCATGACACGAGACACCGGGGAGCTGTTTTTT

CDR3 length: 14
clone size: many
D gene: .
J gene: TRBJ1-6
V gene: TRBV4-1
CDR3 protein: CASSQDRGGSPLHF
CDR3 DNA: TGCGCCAGCAGCCAAGATAGAGGGGGTTCACCCCTCCACTTT

CDR3 length: 14
clone size: .
D gene: .
J gene: TRBJ2-1
V gene: TRBV7-9
CDR3 protein: CASSLKQYYNEQFF
CDR3 DNA: TGTGCCAGCAGCTTGAAACAGTATTACAATGAGCAGTTCTTC

CDR3 length: 14
clone size: many
D gene: TRBD1
J gene: TRBJ1-2
V gene: TRBV11-2
CDR3 protein: CASSSLTDRPGYTF
CDR3 DNA: TGTGCCAGCAGCTCGCTAACGGACAGGCCAGGCTACACCTTC

CDR3 length: 14
clone size: few
D gene: .
J gene: TRBJ2-3
V gene: TRBV7-6
CDR3 protein: CASIRSTSTYTQYF
CDR3 DNA: TGTGCCAGCATCCGGAGCACTAGCACATATACGCAGTATTTT

CDR3 length: 15
clone size: .
D gene: .
J gene: TRBJ2-2
V gene: TRBV6-5
CDR3 protein: CASSYSTSYTGELFF
CDR3 DNA: TGTGCCAGCAGTTACTCGACATCGTACACCGGGGAGCTGTTTTTT

CDR3 length: 14
clone size: .
D gene: .
J gene: TRBJ1-6
V gene: TRBV6-2/TRBV6-3
CDR3 protein: CASSWSSYNSPLHF
CDR3 DNA: TGTGCCAGCAGTTGGAGCTCCTATAATTCACCCCTCCACTTT

CDR3 length: 14
clone size: once
D gene: .
J gene: TRBJ2-1
V gene: TRBV6-5
CDR3 protein: CASTLVVGYYEQFF
CDR3 DNA: TGTGCCAGCACCTTGGTAGTAGGATATTATGAGCAGTTCTTC

CDR3 length: 16
clone size: .
D gene: .
J gene: TRBJ1-1
V gene: TRBV6-5
CDR3 protein: CASSYSVLPSNTEAFF
CDR3 DNA: TGTGCCAGCAGTTACTCAGTATTGCCCTCGAACACTGAAGCTTTCTTT

CDR3 length: 17
clone size: .
D gene: TRBD2
J gene: TRBJ2-1
V gene: TRBV5-1
CDR3 protein: CASSFGLAGVSYNEQFF
CDR3 DNA: TGCGCCAGCAGCTTCGGACTAGCGGGGGTTTCCTACAATGAGCAGTTCTTC